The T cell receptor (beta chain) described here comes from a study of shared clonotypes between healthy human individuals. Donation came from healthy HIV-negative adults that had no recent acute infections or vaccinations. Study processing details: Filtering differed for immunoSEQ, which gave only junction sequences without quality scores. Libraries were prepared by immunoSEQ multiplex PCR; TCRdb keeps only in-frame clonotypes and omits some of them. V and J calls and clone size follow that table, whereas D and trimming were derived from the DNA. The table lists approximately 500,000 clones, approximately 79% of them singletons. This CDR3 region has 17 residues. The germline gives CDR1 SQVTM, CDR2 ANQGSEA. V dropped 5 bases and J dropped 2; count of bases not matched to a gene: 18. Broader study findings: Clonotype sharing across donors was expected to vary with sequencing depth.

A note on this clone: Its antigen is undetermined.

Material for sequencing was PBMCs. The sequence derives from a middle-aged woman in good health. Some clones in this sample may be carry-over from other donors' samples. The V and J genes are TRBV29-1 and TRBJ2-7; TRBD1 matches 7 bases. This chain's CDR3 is CSVISRRPTGSAYEQYF. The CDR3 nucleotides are TGCAGCGTTATCTCCCGCCGCCCGACAGGGTCCGCCTACGAGCAGTACTTC.